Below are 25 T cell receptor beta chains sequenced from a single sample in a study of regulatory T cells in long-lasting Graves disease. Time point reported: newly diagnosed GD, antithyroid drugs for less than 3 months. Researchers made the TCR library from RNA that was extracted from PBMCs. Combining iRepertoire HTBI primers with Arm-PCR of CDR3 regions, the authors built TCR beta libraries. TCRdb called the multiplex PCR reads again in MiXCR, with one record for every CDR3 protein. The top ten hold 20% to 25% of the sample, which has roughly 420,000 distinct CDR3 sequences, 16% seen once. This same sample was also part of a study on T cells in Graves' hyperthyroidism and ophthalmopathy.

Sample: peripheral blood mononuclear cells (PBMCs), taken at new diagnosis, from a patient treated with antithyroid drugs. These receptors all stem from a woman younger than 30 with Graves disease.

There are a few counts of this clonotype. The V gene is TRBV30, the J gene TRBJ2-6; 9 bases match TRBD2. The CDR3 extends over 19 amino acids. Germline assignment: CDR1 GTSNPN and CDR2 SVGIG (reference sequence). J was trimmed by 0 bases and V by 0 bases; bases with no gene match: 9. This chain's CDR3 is CAWSVVGLAGPSGANVLTF. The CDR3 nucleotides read TGTGCCTGGAGTGTGGTTGGTCTAGCGGGACCCTCTGGGGCCAACGTCCTGACTTTC.

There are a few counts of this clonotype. CDR3 sequence: CASSLKSGSYEQYF. Written as DNA, the CDR3 is TGTGCCAGCAGCTTAAAGTCCGGGTCCTACGAGCAGTACTTC. The V and J genes are TRBV7-2 and TRBJ2-7; D ambiguous. The CDR3 sequence is 14 residues long. V lost 2 bases, J lost 1 base, and 9 bases lay in between. CDR1 is SGHTA and CDR2 is FQGNSA in the germline V gene. The full variable domain, in which reference TRBV7-2 and TRBJ2-7 provide the parts outside the CDR3, is GAGVSQSPSNKVTEKGKDVELRCDPISGHTALYWYRQSLGQGLEFLIYFQGNSAPDKSGLPSDRFSAERTGGSVSTLTIQRTQQEDSAVYLCASSLKSGSYEQYFGPGTRLTVT.

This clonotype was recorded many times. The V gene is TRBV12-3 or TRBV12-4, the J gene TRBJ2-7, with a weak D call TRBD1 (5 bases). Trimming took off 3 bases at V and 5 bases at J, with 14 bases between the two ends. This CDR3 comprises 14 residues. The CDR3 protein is CASSFSREVNEQYF. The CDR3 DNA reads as TGTGCCAGCAGTTTTTCCAGGGAAGTTAACGAGCAGTACTTC.

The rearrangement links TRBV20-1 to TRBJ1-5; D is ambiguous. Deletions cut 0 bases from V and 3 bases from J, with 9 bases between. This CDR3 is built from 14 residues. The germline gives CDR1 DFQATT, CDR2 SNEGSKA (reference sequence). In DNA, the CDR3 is TGCAGTGCTAGAGATGGGAGTTTCAATCAGCCCCAGCATTTT. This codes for CSARDGSFNQPQHF.

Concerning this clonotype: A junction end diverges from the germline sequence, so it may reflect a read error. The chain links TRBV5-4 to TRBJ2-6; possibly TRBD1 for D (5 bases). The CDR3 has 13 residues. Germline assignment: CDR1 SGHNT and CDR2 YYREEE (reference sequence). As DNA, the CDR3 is TGTGCCAGCAGCCCCGATGGGGCCAACGTCCCGACTTTC. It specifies CASSPDGANVPTF.

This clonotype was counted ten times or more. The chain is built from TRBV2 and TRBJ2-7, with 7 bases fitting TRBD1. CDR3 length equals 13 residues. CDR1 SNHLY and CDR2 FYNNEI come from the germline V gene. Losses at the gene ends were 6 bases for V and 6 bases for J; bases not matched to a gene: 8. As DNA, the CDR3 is TGTGCCAGCAGACCCGACAGGGCCTCCGAGCAGTACTTC. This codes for CASRPDRASEQYF. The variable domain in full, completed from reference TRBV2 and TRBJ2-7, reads EPEVTQTPSHQVTQMGQEVILRCVPISNHLYFYWYRQILGQKVEFLVSFYNNEISEKSEIFDDQFSVERPDGSNFTLKIRSTKLEDSAMYFCASRPDRASEQYFGPGTRLTVT.

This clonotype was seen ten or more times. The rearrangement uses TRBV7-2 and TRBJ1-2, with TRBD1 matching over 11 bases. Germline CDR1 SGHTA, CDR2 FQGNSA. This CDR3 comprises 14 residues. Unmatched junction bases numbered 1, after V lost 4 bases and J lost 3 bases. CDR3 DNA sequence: TGTGCCAGCAGCTGGACAGGGGGCGACTATGGCTACACCTTC. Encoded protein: CASSWTGGDYGYTF.

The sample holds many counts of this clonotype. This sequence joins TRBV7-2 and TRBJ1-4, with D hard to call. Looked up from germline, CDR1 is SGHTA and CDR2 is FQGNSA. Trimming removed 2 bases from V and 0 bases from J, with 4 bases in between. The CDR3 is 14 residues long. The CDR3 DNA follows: TGTGCCAGCAGCTTATGGGCAACTAATGAAAAACTGTTTTTT. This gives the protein CASSLWATNEKLFF.

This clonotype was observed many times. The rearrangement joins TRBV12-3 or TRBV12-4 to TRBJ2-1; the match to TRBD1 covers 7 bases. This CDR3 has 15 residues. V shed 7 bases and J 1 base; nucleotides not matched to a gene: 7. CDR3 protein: CASTSGTASYNEQFF. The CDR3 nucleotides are TGTGCCAGCACTTCCGGGACAGCTTCCTACAATGAGCAGTTCTTC.

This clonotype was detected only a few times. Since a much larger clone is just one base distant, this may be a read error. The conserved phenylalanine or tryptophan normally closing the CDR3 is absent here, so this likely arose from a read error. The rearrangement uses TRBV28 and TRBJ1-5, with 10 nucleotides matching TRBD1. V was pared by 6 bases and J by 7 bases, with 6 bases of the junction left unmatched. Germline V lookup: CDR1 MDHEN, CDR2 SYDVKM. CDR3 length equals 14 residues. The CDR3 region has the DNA TGTGCCAGCAGCTTTGGGACAGGGGAACAGCCCCAGCATCTT. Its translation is CASSFGTGEQPQHL.

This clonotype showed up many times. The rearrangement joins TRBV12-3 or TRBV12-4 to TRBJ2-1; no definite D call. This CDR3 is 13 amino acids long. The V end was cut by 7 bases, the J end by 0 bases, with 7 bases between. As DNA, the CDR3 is TGTGCCAGCATCGCCCGCTCCTACAATGAGCAGTTCTTC. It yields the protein CASIARSYNEQFF.

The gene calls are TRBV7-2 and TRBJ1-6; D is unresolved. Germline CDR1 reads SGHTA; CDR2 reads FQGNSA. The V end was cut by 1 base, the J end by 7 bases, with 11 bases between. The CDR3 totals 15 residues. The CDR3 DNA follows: TGTGCCAGCAGCTTAGATCGGCGGGAGAATTCACCCCTCCACTTT. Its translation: CASSLDRRENSPLHF.

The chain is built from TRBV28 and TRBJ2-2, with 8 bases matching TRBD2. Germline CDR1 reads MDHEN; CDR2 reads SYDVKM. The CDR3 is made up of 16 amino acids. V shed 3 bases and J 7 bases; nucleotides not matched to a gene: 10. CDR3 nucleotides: TGTGCCAGCAGTTTTCCCCAGCGGGAGCCTTTCGGGGAGCTGTTTTTT. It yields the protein CASSFPQREPFGELFF.

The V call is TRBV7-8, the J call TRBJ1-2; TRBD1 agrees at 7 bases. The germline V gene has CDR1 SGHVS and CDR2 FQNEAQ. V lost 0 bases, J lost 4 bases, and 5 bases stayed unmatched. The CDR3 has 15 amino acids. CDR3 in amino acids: CASSLADRVSYGYTF. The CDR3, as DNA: TGTGCCAGCAGCTTAGCAGACAGGGTATCCTATGGCTACACCTTC. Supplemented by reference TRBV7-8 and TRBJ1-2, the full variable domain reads GAGVSQSPRYKVAKRGQDVALRCDPISGHVSLFWYQQALGQGPEFLTYFQNEAQLDKSGLPSDRFFAERPEGSVSTLKIQRTQQEDSAVYLCASSLADRVSYGYTFGSGTRLTVV.

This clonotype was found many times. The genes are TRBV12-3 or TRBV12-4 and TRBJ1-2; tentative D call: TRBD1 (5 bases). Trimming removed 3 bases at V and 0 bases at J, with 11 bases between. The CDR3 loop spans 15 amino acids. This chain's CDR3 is CASSFWGRANYGYTF. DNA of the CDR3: TGTGCCAGCAGTTTTTGGGGCCGAGCTAACTATGGCTACACCTTC.

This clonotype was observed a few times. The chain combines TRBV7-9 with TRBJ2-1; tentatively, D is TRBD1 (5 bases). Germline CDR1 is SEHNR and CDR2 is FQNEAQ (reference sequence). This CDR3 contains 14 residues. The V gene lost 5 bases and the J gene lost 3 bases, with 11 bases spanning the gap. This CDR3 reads CASSERQGYNEQFF. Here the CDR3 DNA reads TGTGCCAGCAGCGAGAGGCAGGGCTACAATGAGCAGTTCTTC.

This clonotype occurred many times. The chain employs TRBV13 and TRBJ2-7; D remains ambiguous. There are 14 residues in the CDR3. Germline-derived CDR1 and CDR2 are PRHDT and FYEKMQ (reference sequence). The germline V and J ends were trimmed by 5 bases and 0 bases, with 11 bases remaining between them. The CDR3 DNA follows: TGTGCCAGCAGCACCGGGTCCACCTCCTACGAGCAGTACTTC. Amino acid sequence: CASSTGSTSYEQYF.

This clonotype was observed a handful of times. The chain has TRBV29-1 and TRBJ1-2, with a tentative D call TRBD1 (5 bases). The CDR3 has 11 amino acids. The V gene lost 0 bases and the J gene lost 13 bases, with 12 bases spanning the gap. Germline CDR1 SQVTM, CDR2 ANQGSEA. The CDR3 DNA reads TGCAGCGTTGAAGAAGGGCAGGGTTGCACCTTC. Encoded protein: CSVEEGQGCTF.

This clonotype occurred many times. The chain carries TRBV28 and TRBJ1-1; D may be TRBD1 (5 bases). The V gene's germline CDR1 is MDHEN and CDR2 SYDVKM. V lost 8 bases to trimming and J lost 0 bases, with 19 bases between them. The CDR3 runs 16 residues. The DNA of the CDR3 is TGTGCCAGCGGTAGGGGCAGTCGAGGATTGAACACTGAAGCTTTCTTT. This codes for CASGRGSRGLNTEAFF.

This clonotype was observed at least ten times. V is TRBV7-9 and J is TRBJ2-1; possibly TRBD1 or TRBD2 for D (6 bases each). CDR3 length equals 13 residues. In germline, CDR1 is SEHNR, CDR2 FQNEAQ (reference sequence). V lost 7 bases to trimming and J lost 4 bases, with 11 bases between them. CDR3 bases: TGTGCCAGCATCGGGGGACAATACAATGAGCAGTTCTTC. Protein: CASIGGQYNEQFF.

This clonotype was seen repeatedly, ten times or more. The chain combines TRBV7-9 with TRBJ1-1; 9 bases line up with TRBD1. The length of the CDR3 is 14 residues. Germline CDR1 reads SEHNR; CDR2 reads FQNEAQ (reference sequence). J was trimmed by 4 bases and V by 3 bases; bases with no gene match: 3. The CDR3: CASSFETGGTEAFF. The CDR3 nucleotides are TGTGCCAGCAGCTTTGAGACAGGGGGCACTGAAGCTTTCTTT.

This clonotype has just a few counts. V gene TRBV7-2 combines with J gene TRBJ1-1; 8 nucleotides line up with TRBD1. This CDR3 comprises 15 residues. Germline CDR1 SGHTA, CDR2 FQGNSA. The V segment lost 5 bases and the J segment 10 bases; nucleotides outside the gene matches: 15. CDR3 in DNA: TGTGCCAGCAGCCTAAAAACAGGGGGGGGCTCTCTAGCTTTCTTT. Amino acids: CASSLKTGGGSLAFF.

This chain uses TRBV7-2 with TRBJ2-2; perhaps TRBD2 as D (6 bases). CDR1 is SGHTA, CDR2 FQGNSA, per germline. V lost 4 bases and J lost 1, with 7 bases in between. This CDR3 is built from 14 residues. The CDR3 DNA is TGTGCCAGCAGCTGGGGGGTGAACACCGGGGAGCTGTTTTTT. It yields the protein CASSWGVNTGELFF.

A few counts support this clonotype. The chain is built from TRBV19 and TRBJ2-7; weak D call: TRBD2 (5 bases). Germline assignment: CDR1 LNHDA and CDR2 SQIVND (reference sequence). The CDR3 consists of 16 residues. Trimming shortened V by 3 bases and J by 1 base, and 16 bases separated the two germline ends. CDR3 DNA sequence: TGTGCCAGTAGTATCCGTAGCTGGGAGAGGTCCTACGAGCAGTACTTC. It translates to CASSIRSWERSYEQYF.

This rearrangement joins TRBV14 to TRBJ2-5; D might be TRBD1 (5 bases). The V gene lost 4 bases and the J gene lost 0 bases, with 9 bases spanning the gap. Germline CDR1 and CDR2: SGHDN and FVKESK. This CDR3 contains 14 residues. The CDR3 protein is CASSRRDYQETQYF. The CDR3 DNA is TGTGCCAGCAGCCGCAGGGATTACCAAGAGACCCAGTACTTC.